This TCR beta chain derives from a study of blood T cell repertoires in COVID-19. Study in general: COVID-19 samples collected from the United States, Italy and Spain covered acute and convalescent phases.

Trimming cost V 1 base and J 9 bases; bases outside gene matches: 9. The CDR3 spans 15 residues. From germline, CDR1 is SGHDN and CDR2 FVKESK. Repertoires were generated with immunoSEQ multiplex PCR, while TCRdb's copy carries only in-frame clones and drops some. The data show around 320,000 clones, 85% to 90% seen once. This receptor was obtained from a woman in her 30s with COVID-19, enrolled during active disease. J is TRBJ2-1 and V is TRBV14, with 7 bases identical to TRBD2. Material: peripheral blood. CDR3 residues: CASSQVEAGIGEQFF. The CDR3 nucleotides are TGTGCCAGCAGCCAAGTTGAAGCGGGGATTGGTGAGCAGTTCTTC.